Detailed here is one TCR beta chain. The record originates from a study of blood T cell repertoires in COVID-19. TCRdb's table, derived via immunoSEQ multiplex PCR, lists solely in-frame clones and lacks some. The sample includes roughly 180,000 clones, over 70% of them seen just once. This clonotype was sampled from a woman between 35 and 50 years old with COVID-19, enrolled during active disease. What was sequenced was peripheral blood.

The CDR3 DNA follows: TGCGCCAGCACCTTAAAGGAGGATTCACCCCTCCACTTT. Its protein product is CASTLKEDSPLHF. V and J are TRBV5-1 and TRBJ1-6, with D uncertain. The CDR3 consists of 13 residues. The germline gives CDR1 SGHRS, CDR2 YFSETQ. Between the trimmed V and J ends, which lost 6 bases and 8 bases, there was a span of 12 bases.